Presented here are 23 T cell receptor beta chains from one specimen sequenced in a study of cytomegalovirus exposure and HLA in healthy donors. This table comes from immunoSEQ multiplex PCR, and its TCRdb copy is limited to in-frame clones, with some not included. Among 100,000 to 150,000 clones listed, around 94% were seen once. The sequenced sample consisted of PBMCs. The receptors originated from a woman in her late teens or twenties in good health and CMV-seronegative.

The rearrangement joins TRBV5-6 to TRBJ2-7; 7 nucleotides align to TRBD1. Looked up from germline, CDR1 is SGHDT and CDR2 is YYEEEE. V shed 7 bases, J shed 6 bases, and the junction held 10 bases outside the gene matches. The CDR3 totals 13 residues. DNA for the CDR3: TGTGCCAGCTGTGCCGGGACAGTTTGCGAGCAGTACTTC. This encodes CASCAGTVCEQYF.

The V call is TRBV6-5, the J call TRBJ1-1; D is ambiguous. The CDR3 runs to 13 residues. Germline V lookup: CDR1 MNHEY, CDR2 SVGAGI. The ends were cut back, 4 bases at V and 1 base at J, with 7 bases in the middle. The CDR3 nucleotides are TGTGCCAGCAGTTTTTATTGGAACACTGAAGCTTTCTTT. It specifies CASSFYWNTEAFF.

The J gene is TRBJ2-7, the V gene TRBV29-1; D perhaps matches TRBD2 (7 bases). This CDR3 is 12 amino acids long. From germline, CDR1 is SQVTM and CDR2 ANQGSEA. V dropped 1 base and J dropped 6 bases, with 10 bases sitting between them. CDR3 nucleotide sequence: TGCAGCGTTGAAGTCGGGGGGCCCGAGCAGTACTTC. This sequence encodes CSVEVGGPEQYF.

This clone was detected once. This chain connects TRBV29-1 to TRBJ1-1; D gene ambiguous. The CDR3 has 11 amino acids. The V and J ends lost 6 bases and 6 bases respectively, with 11 bases between them. Looked up from germline, CDR1 is SQVTM and CDR2 is ANQGSEA. The CDR3 DNA is TGCAGCGTAGCGCCCGGATCTGAAGCTTTCTTT. Its protein is CSVAPGSEAFF.

The rearrangement uses TRBV30 and TRBJ1-1; D gene ambiguous. CDR3 length: 13 residues. V gave up 2 bases and J gave up 4 bases, with 11 bases separating them. Per the germline V gene, CDR1 is GTSNPN and CDR2 is SVGIG (reference sequence). CDR3 DNA sequence: TGTGCCTGGAGTCTCTATACGAGCACTGAAGCTTTCTTT. Translated, it gives CAWSLYTSTEAFF.

The V call is TRBV30, the J call TRBJ2-7; 8 positions match TRBD1. The germline V gene has CDR1 GTSNPN and CDR2 SVGIG (reference sequence). CDR3 size: 12 residues. Germline trimming cut 5 bases from V and 2 bases from J; bases unmatched to any gene: 2. The CDR3 nucleotides read TGTGCCTGGCAGGGGGCCACCTACGAGCAGTACTTC. Its protein product is CAWQGATYEQYF.

The V call is TRBV4-1, the J call TRBJ1-4; D is possibly TRBD1 (6 bases). CDR3 size: 16 residues. The V gene's germline CDR1 is MGHRA and CDR2 YSYEKL. V was clipped by 0 bases and J by 5 bases, with 13 bases between them. DNA of the CDR3: TGCGCCAGCAGCCAAGATTTCGGGACACCGAATGAAAAACTGTTTTTT. The encoded protein is CASSQDFGTPNEKLFF.

The chain has TRBV5-1 and TRBJ2-7, with 7 bases aligning to TRBD1. CDR3 length: 15 amino acids. Trimming took 2 bases from V and 5 from J; bases not matched to a gene: 10. The germline V gene has CDR1 SGHRS and CDR2 YFSETQ. The CDR3 DNA is TGCGCCAGCAGCTTCATCGACAGGGCTGTGAACGAGCAGTACTTC. Protein sequence: CASSFIDRAVNEQYF.

This clone was detected a few times. V is TRBV27 and J is TRBJ2-1, with D uncertain. The CDR3 is 13 amino acids. Trimming removed 1 base from V and 8 bases from J, with 9 bases in between. Germline V gene lookup returns CDR1 MNHEY and CDR2 SMNVEV (reference sequence). The CDR3 DNA follows: TGTGCCAGCAGTTTATTGAGTGTCGATGAGCAGTTCTTC. This translates into CASSLLSVDEQFF.

This rearrangement joins TRBV6-1 to TRBJ2-7; 10 nucleotides match TRBD1. This CDR3 contains 16 residues. V shed 3 bases and J 2 bases; nucleotides not matched to a gene: 7. Per germline, CDR1 MNHNS and CDR2 SASEGT. The CDR3 protein is CASSETTGGRTYEQYF. CDR3 sequence (DNA): TGTGCCAGCAGTGAGACGACAGGGGGCCGAACCTACGAGCAGTACTTC.

V and J are TRBV21-1 and TRBJ1-2; the D call of TRBD1 is as the table states it, not checked on the DNA. TRBV21-1 is a documented pseudogene. The CDR3 has 14 amino acids. CDR3 amino acids: CASSKEPGGLGYTF. The DNA for the CDR3 is TGTGCCAGCAGCAAAGAGCCAGGGGGCCTCGGCTACACCTTC.

This chain joins TRBV10-1 and TRBJ1-5, with 7 positions matching TRBD1. The CDR3 has 13 amino acids. The V and J ends lost 8 bases and 5 bases, in that order; junction bases with no gene match: 6. Looked up from germline, CDR1 is WNHNN and CDR2 is SYGVQD (reference sequence). The CDR3 spells CASPRTGHQPQHF. CDR3 DNA sequence: TGCGCCAGCCCCCGGACAGGACATCAGCCCCAGCATTTT.

The rearrangement joins TRBV27 to TRBJ1-5; D uncertain. The V gene's germline CDR1 is MNHEY and CDR2 SMNVEV (reference sequence). The CDR3 length is 16 residues. V gave up 6 bases and J gave up 3 bases, with 18 bases separating them. The CDR3 protein is CASSQTLTAHNQPQHF. CDR3 nucleotides: TGTGCCAGCAGCCAGACATTAACAGCCCACAATCAGCCCCAGCATTTT.

The chain carries TRBV28 and TRBJ1-5; TRBD1 agrees at 8 bases. The CDR3 has 16 amino acids. Per germline, CDR1 MDHEN and CDR2 SYDVKM. J lost 4 bases, V lost 7 bases, and 12 bases had no gene match. CDR3 protein: CASKSIRTGRNQPQHF. The CDR3 bases are TGTGCCAGCAAAAGCATCCGGACAGGGAGAAATCAGCCCCAGCATTTT.

The genes are TRBV30 and TRBJ1-4; D is undetermined. Germline lookup yields CDR1 GTSNPN and CDR2 SVGIG (reference sequence). With 4 bases removed from V and 0 bases from J, the gap between germline ends came to 9 bases. CDR3 length: 14 residues. CDR3 region: CAWNNLATNEKLFF. The CDR3 DNA follows: TGTGCCTGGAATAACCTAGCAACTAATGAAAAACTGTTTTTT.

This clone was counted once. This chain connects TRBV10-3 to TRBJ1-2, with D maybe TRBD1 (5 bases). Germline V gene lookup returns CDR1 ENHRY and CDR2 SYGVKD. Trimming took 6 bases from V and 10 from J, leaving 15 bases between them. This CDR3 contains 12 residues. CDR3 residues: CAIRENDRHYTF. CDR3 nucleotides: TGTGCCATCAGGGAGAACGACAGACACTACACCTTC.

This sequence joins TRBV7-9 and TRBJ2-1; D is undetermined. Germline V gives CDR1 SEHNR, CDR2 FQNEAQ (reference sequence). This CDR3 is 13 amino acids long. V shed 1 base and J shed 5 bases, with 6 bases lying between them. The CDR3 nucleotides read TGTGCCAGCAGCTTAGGGGCAGACAATGAGCAGTTCTTC. Translating gives CASSLGADNEQFF.

Written as DNA, the CDR3 is TGCGCCAGCGCGATAGGGCTAGCGGGCACCGGGGAGCTGTTTTTT. It yields the protein CASAIGLAGTGELFF. The chain carries TRBV5-1 and TRBJ2-2, with 8 positions matching TRBD2. The CDR3 covers 15 residues. Germline V gives CDR1 SGHRS, CDR2 YFSETQ. The junction had 9 bases not matched to a gene; V was cut back by 7 bases and J by 4 bases. The whole variable domain, remainder taken from reference TRBV5-1 and TRBJ2-2, is KAGVTQTPRYLIKTRGQQVTLSCSPISGHRSVSWYQQTPGQGLQFLFEYFSETQRNKGNFPGRFSGRQFSNSRSEMNVSTLELGDSALYLCASAIGLAGTGELFFGEGSRLTVL.

The chain joins TRBV27 to TRBJ1-5; D remains ambiguous. This CDR3 is 15 amino acids long. The V gene lost 2 bases and the J gene lost 6 bases, with 14 bases spanning the gap. Germline V gives CDR1 MNHEY, CDR2 SMNVEV (reference sequence). CDR3 coding DNA: TGTGCCAGCAGTTTAAGCCCGTCCCGCACTCAGCCCCAGCATTTT. This encodes CASSLSPSRTQPQHF.

V gene TRBV9 combines with J gene TRBJ2-3, with 10 bases that match TRBD2. V was clipped by 3 bases and J by 3 bases; unmatched bases: 1. In germline, CDR1 is SGDLS, CDR2 YYNGEE. The CDR3 is made up of 14 amino acids. The CDR3 here is CASSASGSTDTQYF. The CDR3, as DNA: TGTGCCAGCAGCGCTAGCGGGAGTACAGATACGCAGTATTTT.

V and J are TRBV30 and TRBJ1-2; 10 nucleotides agree with TRBD1. Trimming removed 3 bases from V and 9 bases from J; junction bases left unmatched: 10. CDR3 length equals 14 residues. Germline CDR1 is GTSNPN and CDR2 is SVGIG (reference sequence). The CDR3 loop reads CAWRGSGQGTSYTF. The CDR3, as DNA: TGTGCCTGGAGAGGCTCGGGACAGGGGACGAGCTACACCTTC.

This clone was observed once. This chain joins TRBV5-1 and TRBJ2-1, with 9 positions matching TRBD1. CDR1 SGHRS and CDR2 YFSETQ come from the germline V gene. This CDR3 has 17 amino acids. J lost 4 bases, V lost 2 bases, and 10 bases had no gene match. The CDR3 reads CASSLTAGQGMYNEQFF. CDR3 coding DNA: TGCGCCAGCAGCTTAACGGCGGGACAGGGCATGTACAATGAGCAGTTCTTC.

The rearrangement joins TRBV5-1 to TRBJ1-4; 7 bases match TRBD1. This CDR3 is 15 amino acids long. Germline V gene lookup returns CDR1 SGHRS and CDR2 YFSETQ. Germline trimming cut 0 bases from V and 4 bases from J; bases unmatched to any gene: 3. The CDR3 DNA follows: TGCGCCAGCAGCTTGGCCGGGACAGATAATGAAAAACTGTTTTTT. As protein: CASSLAGTDNEKLFF.